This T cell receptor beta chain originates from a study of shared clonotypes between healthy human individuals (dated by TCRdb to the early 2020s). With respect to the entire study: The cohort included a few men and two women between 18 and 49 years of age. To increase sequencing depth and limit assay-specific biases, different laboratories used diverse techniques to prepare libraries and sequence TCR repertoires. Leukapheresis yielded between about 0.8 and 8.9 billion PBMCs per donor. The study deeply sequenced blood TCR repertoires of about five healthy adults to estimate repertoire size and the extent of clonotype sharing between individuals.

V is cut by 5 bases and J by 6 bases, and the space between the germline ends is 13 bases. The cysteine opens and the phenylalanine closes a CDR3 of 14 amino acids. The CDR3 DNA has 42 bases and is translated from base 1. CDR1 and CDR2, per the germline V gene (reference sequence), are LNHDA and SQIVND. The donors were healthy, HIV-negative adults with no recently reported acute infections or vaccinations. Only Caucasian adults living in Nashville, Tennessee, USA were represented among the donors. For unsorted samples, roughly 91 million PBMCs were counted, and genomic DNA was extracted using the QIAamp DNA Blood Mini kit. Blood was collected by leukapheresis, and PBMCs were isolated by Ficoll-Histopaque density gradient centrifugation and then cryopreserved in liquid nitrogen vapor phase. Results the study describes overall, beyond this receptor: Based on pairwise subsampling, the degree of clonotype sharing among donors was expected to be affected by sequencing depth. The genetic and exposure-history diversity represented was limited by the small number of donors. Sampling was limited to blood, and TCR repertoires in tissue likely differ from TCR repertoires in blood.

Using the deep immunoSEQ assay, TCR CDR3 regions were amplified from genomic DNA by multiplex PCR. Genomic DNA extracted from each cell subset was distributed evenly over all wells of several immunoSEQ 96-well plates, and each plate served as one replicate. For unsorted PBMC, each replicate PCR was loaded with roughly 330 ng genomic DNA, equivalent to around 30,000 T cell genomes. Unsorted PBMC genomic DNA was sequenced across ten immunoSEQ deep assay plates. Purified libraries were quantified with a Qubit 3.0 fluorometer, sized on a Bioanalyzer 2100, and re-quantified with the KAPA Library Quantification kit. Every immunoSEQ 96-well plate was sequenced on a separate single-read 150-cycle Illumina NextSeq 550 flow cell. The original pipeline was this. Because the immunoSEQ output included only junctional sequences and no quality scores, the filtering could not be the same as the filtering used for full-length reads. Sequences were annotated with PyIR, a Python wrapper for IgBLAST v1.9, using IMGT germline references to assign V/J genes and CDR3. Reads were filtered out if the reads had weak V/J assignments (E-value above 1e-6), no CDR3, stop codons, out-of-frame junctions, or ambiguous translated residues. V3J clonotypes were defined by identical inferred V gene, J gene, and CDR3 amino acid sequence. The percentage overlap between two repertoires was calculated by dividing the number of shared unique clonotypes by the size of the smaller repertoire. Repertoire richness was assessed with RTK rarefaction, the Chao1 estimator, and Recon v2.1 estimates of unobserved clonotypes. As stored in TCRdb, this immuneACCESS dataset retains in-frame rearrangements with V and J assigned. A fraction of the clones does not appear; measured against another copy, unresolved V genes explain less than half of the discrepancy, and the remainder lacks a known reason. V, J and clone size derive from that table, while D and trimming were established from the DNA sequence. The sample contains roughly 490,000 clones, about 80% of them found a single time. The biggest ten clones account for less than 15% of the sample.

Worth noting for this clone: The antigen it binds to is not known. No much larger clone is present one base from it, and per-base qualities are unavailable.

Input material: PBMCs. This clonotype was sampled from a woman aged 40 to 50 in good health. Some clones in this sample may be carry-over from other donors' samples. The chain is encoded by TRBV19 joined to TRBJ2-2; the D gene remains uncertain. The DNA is TGTGCCAGTAGTTTCGGTCAAAGGGCCGGGGAGCTGTTTTTT. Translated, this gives CASSFGQRAGELFF.